This TCR beta chain was recorded in a study of cytomegalovirus exposure and HLA in healthy donors. Notes on the study in general: Association of a missense DCLRE1C variant with TCR beta V- and J-gene trimming was reported in a later analysis. The number of N-insertions in an Asian-associated ancestry cluster was reportedly below the 666-donor mean in a later analysis.

The PCR contained 60 Vbeta and 13 Jbeta primers. The method was immunoSEQ multiplex PCR; TCRdb's version includes in-frame clones alone and lacks a portion of them. The sample yields around 200,000 clones, 83% seen once. To note about this clone: Antigen specificity is unknown.

V lost 0 bases to trimming and J lost 8 bases, with 10 bases between them. Germline CDR1 MGHRA, CDR2 YSYEKL. CDR3 length: 14 residues. Sequenced material: PBMCs. The clonotype comes from a girl aged 10 to 17 in good health and CMV-seronegative. V gene TRBV4-1 combines with J gene TRBJ1-4; D remains ambiguous. CDR3 loop: CASSQETGVEKLFF. CDR3 DNA: TGCGCCAGCAGCCAAGAGACCGGGGTGGAAAAACTGTTTTTT.